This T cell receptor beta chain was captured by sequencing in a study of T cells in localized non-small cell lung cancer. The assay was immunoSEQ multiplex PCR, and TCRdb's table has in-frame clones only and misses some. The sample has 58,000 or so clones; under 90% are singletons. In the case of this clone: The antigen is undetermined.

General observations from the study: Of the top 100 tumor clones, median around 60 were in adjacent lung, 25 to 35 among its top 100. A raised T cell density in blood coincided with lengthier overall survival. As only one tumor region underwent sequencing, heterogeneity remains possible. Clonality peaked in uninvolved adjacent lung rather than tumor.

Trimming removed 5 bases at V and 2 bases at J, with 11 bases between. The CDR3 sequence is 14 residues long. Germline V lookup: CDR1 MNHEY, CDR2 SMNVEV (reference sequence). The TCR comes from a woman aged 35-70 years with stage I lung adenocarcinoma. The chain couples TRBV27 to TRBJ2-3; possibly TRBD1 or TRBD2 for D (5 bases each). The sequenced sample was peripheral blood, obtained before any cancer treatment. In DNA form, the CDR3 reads TGTGCCAGCAGTCCTGGGACGTTCACAGATACGCAGTATTTT. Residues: CASSPGTFTDTQYF.